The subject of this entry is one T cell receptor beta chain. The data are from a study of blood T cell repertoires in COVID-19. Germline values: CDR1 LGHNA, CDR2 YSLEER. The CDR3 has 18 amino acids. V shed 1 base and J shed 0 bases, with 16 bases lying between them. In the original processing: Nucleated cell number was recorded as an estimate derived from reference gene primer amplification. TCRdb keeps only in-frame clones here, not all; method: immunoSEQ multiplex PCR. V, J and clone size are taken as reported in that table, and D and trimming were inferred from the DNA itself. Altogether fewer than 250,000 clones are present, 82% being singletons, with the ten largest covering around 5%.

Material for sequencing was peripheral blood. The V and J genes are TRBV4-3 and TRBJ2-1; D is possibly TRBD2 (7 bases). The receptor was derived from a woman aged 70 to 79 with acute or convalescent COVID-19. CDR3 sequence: CASSQAHGGQSSYNEQFF. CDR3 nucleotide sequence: TGCGCCAGCAGCCAAGCACACGGGGGGCAGAGCTCCTACAATGAGCAGTTCTTC.